The subject of this entry is one TCR beta chain. Its antigen is unknown. The input lacks base qualities; no much larger clone sits a single base away. This record belongs to a study of T cell changes during pregnancy in multiple sclerosis (dated 2019 in TCRdb). Turning to the overall study: The study looked at changes in the T cell repertoire across pregnancy in women with multiple sclerosis.

The library was generated by the immunoSEQ multiplex PCR assay. What TCRdb holds here is the immuneACCESS table cut down to in-frame rearrangements. Part of the clones is not present; checked against another copy, under half of the missing clones reflect an unresolved V gene, and the others are unexplained. This sample gives around 16,000 clones in total; 65% to 90% of them show up just once. The top ten constitute approximately 17% of the sample. Trimming takes 0 bases from V and 7 bases from J, and the germline ends sit 10 bases apart. CDR1 and CDR2, looked up from the germline V gene (reference sequence), are PRHDT and FYEKMQ. Its CDR3 holds 15 amino acids, cysteine through phenylalanine. Left in the record is the CDR3 DNA by itself, 45 bases read in frame from the first base.

This specimen consisted of CD8+ T cells from peripheral blood mononuclear cells, obtained after pregnancy. The sequence is built from TRBV13 and TRBJ1-6; no D gene call is confident. The TCR was taken from a female donor in good health, enrolled as a control in a pregnancy study. CDR3 loop: CASSLGRGYNSPLHF. The nucleotide sequence reads as follows: TGTGCCAGCAGCTTAGGCCGGGGTTACAATTCACCCCTCCACTTT.